Listed here are 3 T cell receptor beta chains from one sample, sequenced in a study of T cells after yellow fever vaccination. TCRdb processed the 5' RACE reads anew with MiXCR; each CDR3 protein has one entry. The table shows 500,000 to 650,000 distinct CDR3 sequences, with about 15% occurring only once. Sample: PBMCs, taken about 5 days after the first yellow fever vaccination. The source is a young man who received the YFV17D yellow fever vaccine.

The J gene is TRBJ1-2, the V gene TRBV21-1; TRBD1 is the table's D call and was not checked against the DNA. TRBV21-1 is a documented pseudogene. This CDR3 spans 14 amino acids. The CDR3 DNA sequence: TGTGCCAGCAGCCGGAGGGGGGGGGGATATGGCTACACCTTC. This encodes CASSRRGGGYGYTF.

This clonotype was seen at least ten times. This chain links TRBV7-9 with TRBJ2-3; D may be TRBD1 or TRBD2 (5 bases each). The CDR3 consists of 14 residues. Between the trimmed V and J ends, which lost 2 bases and 1 base, there was a span of 7 bases. CDR1 and CDR2 from the germline V gene are SEHNR and FQNEAQ (reference sequence). This chain's CDR3 is CASSLMGGTDTQYF. CDR3 DNA sequence: TGTGCCAGCAGCTTAATGGGGGGCACAGATACGCAGTATTTT.

This clonotype appeared a few times. Here the CDR3 DNA reads TGCAGTGCTACTCGACCCAGGCAGTTCACAGATACGCAGTATTTT. It translates to CSATRPRQFTDTQYF. The chain is built from TRBV20-1 and TRBJ2-3; D call uncertain. This CDR3 has 15 amino acids. Germline CDR1 reads DFQATT; CDR2 reads SNEGSKA (reference sequence). V lost 4 bases, J lost 2 bases, and 16 bases lay in between.